The 7 T cell receptor beta chains reported below all come from one sample, sequenced in a study of human T cells and chemical hapten exposure. TCRdb re-called the RACE reads with MiXCR, one entry per CDR3 protein. The sample includes about 120,000 distinct CDR3 sequences, over 10% seen only once; the top ten take roughly 1.3%. Time point noted: patch test 1, 2 weeks after DPC sensitization. The sample's treatment: therapeutic diphenylcyclopropenone sensitization with weekly scalp DPC. The starting material was whole blood, obtained in connection with sensitization to the hapten diphenylcyclopropenone (DPC). Every receptor here comes from a woman aged 45-59 years with alopecia areata. Some clones in this sample may be carry-over from other donors' samples.

This clonotype was found many times. The genes are TRBV10-1 and TRBJ1-4; no clear D gene. The CDR3 has 13 amino acids. Trimming pared 4 bases from V and 7 bases from J, leaving 10 bases between. CDR1 is WNHNN and CDR2 is SYGVQD in the germline V gene (reference sequence). The CDR3 sequence is CASSAGDREKLFF. CDR3 DNA: TGCGCCAGCAGTGCCGGGGATCGTGAAAAACTGTTTTTT.

Ten or more counts support this clonotype. The CDR3 DNA reads TGCGCCAGCAGCAAGATCGGCGGGGACAGGGCTTTCTTT. Its translation: CASSKIGGDRAFF. V usage is TRBV4-1 and J usage is TRBJ1-1, with 8 nucleotides matching TRBD1. V lost 5 bases to trimming and J lost 11 bases; unmatched junction nucleotides: 10. CDR1 and CDR2 from the germline V gene are MGHRA and YSYEKL. CDR3 size: 13 residues.

The chain couples TRBV11-1 to TRBJ2-3; D is ambiguous. Between the trimmed V and J ends, which lost 5 bases and 5 bases, there was a span of 14 bases. Germline V gene sequence: CDR1 SGHAT, CDR2 FQDESV (reference sequence). The CDR3 covers 14 residues. The CDR3 nucleotides are TGTGCCAGCAGCCGGACGGCCGTGGGAGATACGCAGTATTTT. Encoded protein: CASSRTAVGDTQYF.

This clonotype has just a few counts. The V call is TRBV28, the J call TRBJ1-1; TRBD1 is a possible D gene (5 bases). The germline CDR1 and CDR2 sequences are MDHEN and SYDVKM. The V and J ends lost 4 bases and 3 bases respectively, with 12 bases between them. The CDR3 extends over 14 amino acids. CDR3 DNA: TGTGCCAGCAGTTGGCCAGGGAGAGACACTGAAGCTTTCTTT. This gives the protein CASSWPGRDTEAFF.

This clonotype was detected only a few times. The genes are TRBV6-5 and TRBJ2-3, with 11 positions matching TRBD1. The CDR3 length is 16 residues. Germline CDR1 MNHEY, CDR2 SVGAGI. V was clipped by 2 bases and J by 4 bases; unmatched bases: 5. The CDR3 nucleotides read TGTGCCAGCAGTTACAAAAGGACAGGGGGCTCAGATACGCAGTATTTT. Its translation: CASSYKRTGGSDTQYF.

This clonotype was seen at least ten times. This rearrangement joins TRBV12-3 or TRBV12-4 to TRBJ2-5; D tentatively fits TRBD1 or TRBD2 (6 bases each). The CDR3 consists of 16 residues. The ends were cut back, 5 bases at V and 5 bases at J, with 21 bases in the middle. The CDR3 protein is CASSGWWGAHAETQYF. The DNA of the CDR3 is TGTGCCAGCAGTGGATGGTGGGGGGCGCACGCTGAGACCCAGTACTTC.

This clonotype is a singleton in its sample. The V gene is TRBV28, the J gene TRBJ2-7; 7 positions match TRBD1. Germline values: CDR1 MDHEN, CDR2 SYDVKM. V lost 5 bases and J lost 2; bases outside the gene matches: 3. The CDR3 has 13 amino acids. This chain's CDR3 is CASSQGQPYEQYF. The CDR3 DNA reads TGTGCCAGCAGTCAGGGACAGCCCTACGAGCAGTACTTC.